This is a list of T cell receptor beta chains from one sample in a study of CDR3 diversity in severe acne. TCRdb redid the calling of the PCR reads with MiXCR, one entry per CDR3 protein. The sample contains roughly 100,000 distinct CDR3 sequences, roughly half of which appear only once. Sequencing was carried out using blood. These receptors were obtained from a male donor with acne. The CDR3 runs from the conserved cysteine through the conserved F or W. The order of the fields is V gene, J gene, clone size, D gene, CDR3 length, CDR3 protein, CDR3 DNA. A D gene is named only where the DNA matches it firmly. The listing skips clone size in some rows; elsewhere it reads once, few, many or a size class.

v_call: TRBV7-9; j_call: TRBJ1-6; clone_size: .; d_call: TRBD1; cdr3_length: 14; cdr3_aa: CASSRTGIRSPLHF; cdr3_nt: TGTGCCAGCAGCCGGACAGGGATTCGGTCACCCCTCCACTTT
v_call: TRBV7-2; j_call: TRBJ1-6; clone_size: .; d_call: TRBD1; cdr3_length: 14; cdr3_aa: CASSLGQTHSPLHF; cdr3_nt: TGTGCCAGCAGCTTGGGACAGACTCATTCACCCCTCCACTTT
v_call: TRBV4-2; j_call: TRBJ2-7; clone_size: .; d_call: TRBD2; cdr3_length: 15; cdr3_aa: CASSLGLAEGTEQYF; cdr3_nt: TGTGCCAGCAGCTTAGGACTAGCGGAGGGGACGGAGCAGTACTTC
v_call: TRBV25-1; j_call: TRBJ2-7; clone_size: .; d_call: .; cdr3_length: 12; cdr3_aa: CASPRGTYEQYF; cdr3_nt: TGTGCCAGCCCCCGTGGAACCTACGAGCAGTACTTC
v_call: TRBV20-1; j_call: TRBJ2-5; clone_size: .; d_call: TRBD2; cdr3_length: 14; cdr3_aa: CSVALTSGGETQYF; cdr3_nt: TGCAGTGTTGCCTTGACTAGCGGGGGAGAGACCCAGTACTTC
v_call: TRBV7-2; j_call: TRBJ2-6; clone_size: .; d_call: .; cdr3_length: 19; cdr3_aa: CASSSYLGRAYSGANVLTF; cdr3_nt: TGTGCCAGCAGCTCCTACCTCGGACGGGCTTACTCTGGGGCCAACGTCCTGACTTTC
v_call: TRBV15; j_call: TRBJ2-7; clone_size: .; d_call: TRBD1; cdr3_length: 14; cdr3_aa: CATSVRQGFHEQYF; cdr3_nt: TGTGCCACCAGCGTACGACAGGGGTTCCACGAGCAGTACTTC
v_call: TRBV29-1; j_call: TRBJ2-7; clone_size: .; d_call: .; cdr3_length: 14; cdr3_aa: CSVAEGSGSYEQYF; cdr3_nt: TGCAGCGTTGCGGAGGGGTCAGGCTCCTACGAGCAGTACTTC
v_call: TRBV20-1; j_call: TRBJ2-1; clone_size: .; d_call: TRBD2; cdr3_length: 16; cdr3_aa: CSARPLFGGRTDERFF; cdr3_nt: TGCAGTGCTAGACCCCTTTTTGGCGGGAGAACCGATGAGCGGTTCTTC
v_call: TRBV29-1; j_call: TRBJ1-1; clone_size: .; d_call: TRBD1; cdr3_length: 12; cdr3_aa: CSVGGTGVLAFF; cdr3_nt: TGCAGCGTCGGCGGGACAGGGGTTTTGGCTTTCTTT
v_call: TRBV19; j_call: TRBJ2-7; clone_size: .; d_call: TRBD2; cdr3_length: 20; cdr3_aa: CASSIGAGLAGGPGLYEQYF; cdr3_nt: TGTGCCAGTAGTATAGGAGCGGGACTAGCGGGAGGGCCTGGGTTGTACGAGCAGTACTTC
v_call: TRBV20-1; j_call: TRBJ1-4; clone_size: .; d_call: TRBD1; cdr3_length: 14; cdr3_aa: CSASRDRGGEKLFF; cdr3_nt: TGCAGTGCTAGCCGCGACAGGGGAGGGGAAAAACTGTTTTTT
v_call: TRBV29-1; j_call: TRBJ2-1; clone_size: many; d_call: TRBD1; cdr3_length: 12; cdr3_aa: CSGTGQGNEQFF; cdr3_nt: TGCAGCGGCACTGGACAGGGTAATGAGCAGTTCTTC
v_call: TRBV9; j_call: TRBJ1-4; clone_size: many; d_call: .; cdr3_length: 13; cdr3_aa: CASSGAEEEKLFF; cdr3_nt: TGTGCCAGCAGCGGAGCCGAGGAGGAAAAACTGTTTTTT
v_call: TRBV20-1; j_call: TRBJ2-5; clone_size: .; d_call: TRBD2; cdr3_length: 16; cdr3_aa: CSAGGLAGEVKETQYF; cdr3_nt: TGCAGTGCTGGGGGACTAGCGGGAGAAGTGAAGGAGACCCAGTACTTC
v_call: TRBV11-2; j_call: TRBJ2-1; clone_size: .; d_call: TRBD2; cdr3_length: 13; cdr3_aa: CASSFGTGLAEVF; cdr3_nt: TGTGCCAGCAGCTTTGGCACGGGACTAGCGGAGGTCTTC
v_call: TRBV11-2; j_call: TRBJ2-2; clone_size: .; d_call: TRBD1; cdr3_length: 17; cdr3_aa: CASRQDEGAWNTGELFF; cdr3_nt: TGTGCCAGCAGGCAAGACGAGGGGGCTTGGAACACCGGGGAGCTGTTTTTT
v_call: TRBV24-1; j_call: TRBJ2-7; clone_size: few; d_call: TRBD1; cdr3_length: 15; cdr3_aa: CATSDRTGGNYEQYF; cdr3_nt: TGTGCCACCAGTGACCGGACAGGGGGCAACTACGAGCAGTACTTC
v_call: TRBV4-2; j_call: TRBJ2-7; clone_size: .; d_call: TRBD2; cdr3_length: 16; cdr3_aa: CASSLSTSGMSYEQYF; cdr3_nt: TGTGCCAGCAGCTTGTCCACTAGCGGAATGTCCTACGAGCAGTACTTC
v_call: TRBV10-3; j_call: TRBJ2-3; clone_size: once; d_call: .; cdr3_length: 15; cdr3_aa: CAISESREATDTQYF; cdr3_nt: TGTGCCATCAGTGAGTCGAGGGAGGCGACAGATACGCAGTATTTT
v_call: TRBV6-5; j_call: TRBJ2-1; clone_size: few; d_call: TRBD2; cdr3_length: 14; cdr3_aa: CASRGTSGIGEQFF; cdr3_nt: TGTGCCAGCAGGGGGACTAGCGGGATCGGTGAGCAGTTCTTC
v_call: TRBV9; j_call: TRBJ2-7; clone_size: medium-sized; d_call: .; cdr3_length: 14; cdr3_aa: CASSVEGESYEQYF; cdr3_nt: TGTGCCAGCAGCGTTGAAGGGGAGTCCTACGAGCAGTACTTC
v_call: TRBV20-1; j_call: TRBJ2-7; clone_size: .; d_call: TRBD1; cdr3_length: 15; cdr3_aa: CSASPRKGGLYERYF; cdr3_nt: TGCAGTGCTAGTCCCAGGAAAGGGGGCTTATACGAGCGGTACTTC
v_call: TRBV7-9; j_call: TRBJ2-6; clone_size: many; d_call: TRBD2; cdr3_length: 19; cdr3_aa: CASSLGGLAGFSGANVLTF; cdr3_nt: TGTGCCAGCAGCTTAGGCGGACTAGCGGGTTTCTCTGGGGCCAACGTCCTGACTTTC
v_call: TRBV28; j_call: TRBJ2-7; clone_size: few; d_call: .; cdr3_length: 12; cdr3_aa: CAPIPGGWEQYF; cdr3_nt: TGTGCCCCCATACCCGGCGGGTGGGAGCAGTACTTC
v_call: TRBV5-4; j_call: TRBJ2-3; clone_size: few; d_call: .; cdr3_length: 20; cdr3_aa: CASSLGGLVPYWGGTDTQYF; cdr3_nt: TGTGCCAGCAGCTTGGGGGGCCTAGTCCCGTATTGGGGGGGCACAGATACGCAGTATTTT
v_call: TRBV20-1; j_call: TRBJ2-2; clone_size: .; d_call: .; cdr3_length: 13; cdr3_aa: CSARDVTSGELFF; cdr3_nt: TGCAGTGCTAGAGATGTAACTAGCGGGGAGCTGTTTTTT
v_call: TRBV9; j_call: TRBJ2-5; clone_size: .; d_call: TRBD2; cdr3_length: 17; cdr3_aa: CASSAGGGGSSQETQYF; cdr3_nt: TGTGCCAGCAGCGCTGGAGGTGGCGGGAGTTCCCAAGAGACCCAGTACTTC
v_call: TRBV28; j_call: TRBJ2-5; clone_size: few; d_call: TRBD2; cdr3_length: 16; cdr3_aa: CASSLYGTSGRETQYF; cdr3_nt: TGTGCCAGCAGTCTATATGGGACTAGCGGACGGGAGACCCAGTACTTC
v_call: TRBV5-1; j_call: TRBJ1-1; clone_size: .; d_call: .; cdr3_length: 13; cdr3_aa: CASSWGPNTEAFF; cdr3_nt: TGTGCCAGCAGTTGGGGACCGAACACTGAAGCTTTCTTT
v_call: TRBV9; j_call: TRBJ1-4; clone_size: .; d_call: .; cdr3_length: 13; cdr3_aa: CASSPGGSEKLFF; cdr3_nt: TGTGCCAGCAGCCCCGGAGGGTCGGAAAAACTGTTTTTT
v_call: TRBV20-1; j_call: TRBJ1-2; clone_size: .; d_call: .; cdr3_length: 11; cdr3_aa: CSAPDGYGYTF; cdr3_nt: TGCAGTGCCCCAGACGGCTATGGCTACACCTTC
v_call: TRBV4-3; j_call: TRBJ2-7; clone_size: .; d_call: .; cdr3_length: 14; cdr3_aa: CASSQDARSYEQYF; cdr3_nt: TGCGCCAGCAGCCAAGACGCGAGGTCCTACGAGCAGTACTTC
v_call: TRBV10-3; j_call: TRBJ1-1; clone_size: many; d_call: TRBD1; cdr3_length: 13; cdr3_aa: CAISRQGNTEAFF; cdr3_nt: TGTGCCATCAGTCGACAGGGGAACACTGAAGCTTTCTTT
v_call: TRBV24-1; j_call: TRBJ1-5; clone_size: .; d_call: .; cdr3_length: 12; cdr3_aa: CATSRANQPQHF; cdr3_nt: TGTGCCACCAGCAGGGCTAATCAGCCCCAGCATTTT
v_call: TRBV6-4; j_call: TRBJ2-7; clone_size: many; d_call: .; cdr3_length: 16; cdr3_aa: CASSAWLAFSSSEQYF; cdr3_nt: TGTGCCAGCAGTGCCTGGCTAGCATTTAGTTCGAGCGAGCAGTACTTC
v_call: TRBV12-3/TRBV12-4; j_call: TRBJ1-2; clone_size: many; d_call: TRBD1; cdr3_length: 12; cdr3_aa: CASSATGYGYTF; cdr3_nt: TGTGCCAGCAGCGCGACAGGGTACGGCTACACCTTC
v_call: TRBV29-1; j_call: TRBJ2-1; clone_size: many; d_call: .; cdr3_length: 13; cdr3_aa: CSVAAYSYNEQFF; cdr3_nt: TGCAGCGTTGCAGCGTACTCCTACAATGAGCAGTTCTTC
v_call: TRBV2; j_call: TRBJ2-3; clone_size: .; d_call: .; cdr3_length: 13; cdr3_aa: CASSEVPWDTQYF; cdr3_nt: TGTGCCAGCAGTGAAGTGCCCTGGGATACGCAGTATTTT
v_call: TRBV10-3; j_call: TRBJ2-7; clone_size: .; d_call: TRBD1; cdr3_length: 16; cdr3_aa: CAISETARDRQHEQYF; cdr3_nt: TGTGCCATCAGTGAGACCGCTCGGGACAGGCAACACGAGCAGTACTTC
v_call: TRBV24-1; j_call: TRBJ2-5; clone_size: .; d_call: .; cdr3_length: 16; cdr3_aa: CATSDSEPFSGETQYF; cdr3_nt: TGTGCCACCAGTGATTCCGAACCTTTCAGCGGCGAGACCCAGTACTTC
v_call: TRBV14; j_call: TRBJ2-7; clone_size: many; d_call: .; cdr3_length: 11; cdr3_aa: CASSRSYEQYF; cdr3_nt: TGTGCCAGCAGCCGCAGCTACGAGCAGTACTTC
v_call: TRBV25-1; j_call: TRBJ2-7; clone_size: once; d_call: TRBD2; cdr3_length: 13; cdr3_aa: CASSDLLAAEQYF; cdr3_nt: TGTGCCAGCAGTGATCTTCTAGCGGCCGAGCAGTACTTC
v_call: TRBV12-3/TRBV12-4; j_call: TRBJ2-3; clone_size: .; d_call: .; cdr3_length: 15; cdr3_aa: CASSQLQGGGETQYF; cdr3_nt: TGTGCCAGCAGCCAATTACAGGGGGGGGGCGAAACGCAGTATTTT
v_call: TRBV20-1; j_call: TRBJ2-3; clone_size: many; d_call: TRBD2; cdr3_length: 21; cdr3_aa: CSARNEEPIHSGGPFSDTQYF; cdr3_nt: TGCAGTGCTAGAAATGAGGAGCCAATCCATAGCGGGGGTCCCTTTTCGGATACGCAGTATTTT
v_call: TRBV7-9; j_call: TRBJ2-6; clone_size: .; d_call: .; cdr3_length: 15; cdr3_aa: CASTGTSSGANVLTF; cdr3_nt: TGTGCCAGCACGGGGACCTCCTCTGGGGCCAACGTCCTGACTTTC
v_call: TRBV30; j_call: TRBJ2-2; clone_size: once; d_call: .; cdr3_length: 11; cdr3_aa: CAWTLTGELFF; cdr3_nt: TGTGCCTGGACCTTGACCGGGGAGCTGTTTTTT
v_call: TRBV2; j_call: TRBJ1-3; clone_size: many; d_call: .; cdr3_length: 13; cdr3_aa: CASSLFQEDTIYF; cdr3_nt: TGTGCCAGCAGTCTGTTTCAAGAGGACACCATATATTTT
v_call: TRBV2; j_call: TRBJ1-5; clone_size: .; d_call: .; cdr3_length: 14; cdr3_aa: CARDPADSNQPQHF; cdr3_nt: TGTGCTAGAGACCCGGCCGATAGCAATCAGCCCCAGCATTTT
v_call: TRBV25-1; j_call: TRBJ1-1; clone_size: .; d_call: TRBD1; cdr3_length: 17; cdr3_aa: CASSGPPGTGWPTEAFF; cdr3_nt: TGTGCCAGCAGTGGGCCTCCCGGGACAGGTTGGCCCACTGAAGCTTTCTTT
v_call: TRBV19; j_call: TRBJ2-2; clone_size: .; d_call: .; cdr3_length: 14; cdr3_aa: CASSIGVNTGELFF; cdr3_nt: TGTGCCAGTAGTATAGGCGTGAACACCGGGGAGCTGTTTTTT
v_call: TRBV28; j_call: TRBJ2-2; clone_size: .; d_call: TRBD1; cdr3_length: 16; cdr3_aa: CASRWETGGGTGELFF; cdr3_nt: TGTGCCAGCAGATGGGAGACAGGGGGCGGCACCGGGGAGCTGTTTTTT
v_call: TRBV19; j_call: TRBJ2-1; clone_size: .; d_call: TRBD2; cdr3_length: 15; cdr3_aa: CASSPSGSSYNEQFF; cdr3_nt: TGTGCCAGTAGCCCTAGCGGGAGCTCCTACAATGAGCAGTTCTTC
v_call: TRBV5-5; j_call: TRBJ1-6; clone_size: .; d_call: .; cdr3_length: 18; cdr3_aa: CASSSSLRSPSYNSPLHF; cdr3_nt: TGCGCCAGCAGCTCGTCCCTGCGTTCCCCCTCCTATAATTCACCCCTCCACTTT
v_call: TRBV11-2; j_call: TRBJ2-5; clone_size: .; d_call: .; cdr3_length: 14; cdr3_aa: CASSFWQGQETQYF; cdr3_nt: TGTGCCAGCAGCTTCTGGCAGGGGCAAGAGACCCAGTACTTC
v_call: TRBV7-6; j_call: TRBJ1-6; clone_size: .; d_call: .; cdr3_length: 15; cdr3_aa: CASSPAAQYSSPLHF; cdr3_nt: TGTGCCAGCAGCCCAGCCGCCCAGTACAGTTCACCCCTCCACTTT
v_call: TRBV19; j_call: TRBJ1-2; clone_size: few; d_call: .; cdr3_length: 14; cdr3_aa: CASSRSELIYGYTF; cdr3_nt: TGTGCCAGTAGTCGGTCGGAGCTAATCTATGGCTACACCTTC
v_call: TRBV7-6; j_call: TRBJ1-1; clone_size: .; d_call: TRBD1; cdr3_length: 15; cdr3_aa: CASSGGTGANTEAFF; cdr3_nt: TGTGCCAGCAGCGGGGGGACAGGCGCGAACACTGAAGCTTTCTTT
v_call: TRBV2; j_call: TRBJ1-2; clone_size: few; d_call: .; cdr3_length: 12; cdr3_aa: CASLVELDGYTF; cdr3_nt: TGTGCCAGCTTGGTGGAGTTAGATGGCTACACCTTC